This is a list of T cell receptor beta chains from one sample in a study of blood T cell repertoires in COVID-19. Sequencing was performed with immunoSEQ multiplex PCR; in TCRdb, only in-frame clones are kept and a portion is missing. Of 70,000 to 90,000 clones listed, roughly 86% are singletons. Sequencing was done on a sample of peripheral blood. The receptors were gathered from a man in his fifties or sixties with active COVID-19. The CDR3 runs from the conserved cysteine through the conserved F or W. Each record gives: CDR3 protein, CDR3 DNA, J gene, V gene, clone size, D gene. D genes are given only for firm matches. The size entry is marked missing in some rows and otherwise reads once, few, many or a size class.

CTSSPRGQERSNQPQHF	TGCACCAGCAGCCCGAGGGGACAGGAGAGGAGCAATCAGCCCCAGCATTTT	TRBJ1-5	TRBV1	few	-
CASSLKGTGGVRNSPLHF	TGTGCCAGCAGTTTAAAGGGGACAGGAGGGGTGAGGAATTCACCCCTCCACTTT	TRBJ1-6	TRBV27	-	TRBD1
CASSISGTGGYEQYF	TGTGCCAGTAGTATCTCCGGGACAGGGGGCTACGAGCAGTACTTC	TRBJ2-7	TRBV19	-	TRBD1
CASSLVGTANQPQHF	TGTGCCAGCAGCTTAGTAGGGACAGCCAATCAGCCCCAGCATTTT	TRBJ1-5	TRBV7-9	-	TRBD1
CASSLGRGLAGDTGELFF	TGTGCCAGCAGCTTAGGTCGGGGACTAGCGGGAGACACCGGGGAGCTGTTTTTT	TRBJ2-2	TRBV7-2	-	TRBD2
CASSARQGAQGRNEQFF	TGTGCCAGCAGCGCCCGACAGGGGGCGCAGGGTCGTAATGAGCAGTTCTTC	TRBJ2-1	TRBV7-2	-	TRBD1
CATSVRGSSHNEQFF	TGTGCCACCAGTGTTCGCGGGAGCTCCCACAATGAGCAGTTCTTC	TRBJ2-1	TRBV24-1	-	TRBD2
CASSFNTGAEAFF	TGTGCCAGCAGCTTTAATACAGGGGCTGAAGCTTTCTTT	TRBJ1-1	TRBV7-9	few	TRBD1
CASSQDGQGRGGYTF	TGTGCCAGCAGCCAAGACGGACAGGGGAGGGGAGGCTACACCTTC	TRBJ1-2	TRBV14	-	TRBD1
CASSPRRGLANTGELFF	TGTGCCAGCAGCCCACGCAGGGGGCTCGCGAACACCGGGGAGCTGTTTTTT	TRBJ2-2	TRBV7-9	-	TRBD1
CASSIGTGFDDEQFF	TGTGCCAGTAGTATTGGGACAGGGTTCGATGATGAGCAGTTCTTC	TRBJ2-1	TRBV19	-	TRBD1
CASSFKTDTYEQYF	TGTGCCAGCAGTTTTAAGACAGACACCTACGAGCAGTACTTC	TRBJ2-7	TRBV28	-	-
CASGKQGYSFTDTQYF	TGTGCCAGCGGAAAACAGGGATACTCTTTCACAGATACGCAGTATTTT	TRBJ2-3	TRBV21-1	-	-
CASSYTGKSGNTIYF	TGTGCCAGCAGTTACACAGGGAAGTCTGGAAACACCATATATTTT	TRBJ1-3	TRBV2	-	-
CASRSTGLGEKLFF	TGTGCCAGCAGATCGACAGGGTTGGGTGAAAAACTGTTTTTT	TRBJ1-4	TRBV2	-	TRBD1
CASSLGLAGNYNEQFF	TGTGCCAGCAGCTTGGGACTAGCGGGGAATTACAATGAGCAGTTCTTC	TRBJ2-1	TRBV7-9	-	TRBD2
CASSQAGNEQYF	TGCGCCAGCAGCCAAGCCGGGAACGAGCAGTACTTC	TRBJ2-7	TRBV4-1	-	-
CASSQGLQGSYEQYF	TGCGCCAGCAGCCAAGGTCTGCAGGGTAGCTACGAGCAGTACTTC	TRBJ2-7	TRBV4-1	-	-
CSGRRQGANEQYF	TGCAGCGGCCGCCGACAGGGAGCAAACGAGCAGTACTTC	TRBJ2-7	TRBV29-1	-	TRBD1
CASSPPGGLAGNNEQFF	TGTGCCAGCAGCCCCCCTGGGGGGCTAGCGGGGAACAATGAGCAGTTCTTC	TRBJ2-1	TRBV7-2	once	TRBD2
CASSQDIGLAGRGATDTQYF	TGCGCCAGCAGCCAAGATATCGGACTAGCGGGGCGGGGGGCCACAGATACGCAGTATTTT	TRBJ2-3	TRBV4-3	-	TRBD2
CASSRWLPGQGFAEAFF	TGTGCCAGCAGTCGATGGCTCCCGGGACAGGGTTTCGCTGAAGCTTTCTTT	TRBJ1-1	TRBV3-1/TRBV3-2	-	TRBD1
CASSSRSLAGDSEQYF	TGTGCCAGCAGCTCACGTTCCCTAGCGGGGGACTCCGAGCAGTACTTC	TRBJ2-7	TRBV7-2	-	TRBD2
CASKGGAGLNTGELFF	TGTGCCAGCAAGGGAGGGGCGGGGCTGAACACCGGGGAGCTGTTTTTT	TRBJ2-2	TRBV27	few	TRBD2
CASSLFGNEQFF	TGTGCCAGCAGTTTATTCGGCAATGAGCAGTTCTTC	TRBJ2-1	TRBV27	-	-
CAWGSGANYGYTF	TGTGCCTGGGGCTCAGGGGCGAACTATGGCTACACCTTC	TRBJ1-2	TRBV30	-	-
CASRRPSPPGLSVPTYEQYF	TGTGCCAGCAGGCGACCGAGTCCCCCAGGACTCTCGGTCCCTACCTACGAGCAGTACTTC	TRBJ2-7	TRBV28	-	-
CASTLSGTGYEQYF	TGTGCCAGCACCCTATCCGGGACAGGGTACGAGCAGTACTTC	TRBJ2-7	TRBV5-5	-	TRBD1
CASSVERAGELFF	TGTGCCAGCAGTGTGGAGAGGGCCGGGGAGCTGTTTTTT	TRBJ2-2	TRBV2	-	-
CASSHKIGDTQYF	TGCGCCAGCAGCCACAAAATCGGAGATACGCAGTATTTT	TRBJ2-3	TRBV4-3	-	-
CASSLGQLAGVVETQYF	TGTGCCAGCAGCTTAGGCCAACTAGCGGGAGTTGTAGAGACCCAGTACTTC	TRBJ2-5	TRBV7-2	-	TRBD2
CASRTGVPTLHHIYEQYF	TGTGCCAGTAGGACAGGGGTTCCCACTCTGCACCATATCTACGAGCAGTACTTC	TRBJ2-7	TRBV19	-	TRBD1
CASMGGLNTEAFF	TGTGCCAGTATGGGAGGGTTGAACACTGAAGCTTTCTTT	TRBJ1-1	TRBV19	-	-
CASSPGGLFYNEQFF	TGCGCCAGCAGCCCCGGGGGACTGTTCTACAATGAGCAGTTCTTC	TRBJ2-1	TRBV5-1	-	-
CAISVSLAGDTQYF	TGTGCCATCAGTGTGTCTCTAGCCGGAGATACGCAGTATTTT	TRBJ2-3	TRBV10-3	few	-
CASSYSTGLNTEAFF	TGTGCCAGCAGTTACTCGACAGGGTTGAACACTGAAGCTTTCTTT	TRBJ1-1	TRBV6-5	many	TRBD1
CASSFKGLAGWEQFF	TGTGCCAGCAGCTTTAAGGGCCTAGCGGGATGGGAGCAGTTCTTC	TRBJ2-1	TRBV7-9	-	TRBD2
CATSGLADPNEQFF	TGTGCCACCAGTGGTCTAGCGGACCCAAATGAGCAGTTCTTC	TRBJ2-1	TRBV24-1	-	TRBD2
CASSRGLTGELFF	TGTGCCAGTAGTCGAGGGCTCACCGGGGAGCTGTTTTTT	TRBJ2-2	TRBV19	-	-
CASSVDGSGGETQYF	TGTGCCAGCAGCGTAGACGGGAGCGGCGGAGAGACCCAGTACTTC	TRBJ2-5	TRBV9	-	-
CASSDGGLGRERDTDTQYF	TGTGCCAGCAGTGATGGGGGGCTGGGGCGGGAGCGAGACACAGATACGCAGTATTTT	TRBJ2-3	TRBV2	once	-
CASKGTSGRSGKETQYF	TGTGCCAGCAAAGGGACTAGCGGGAGAAGCGGGAAAGAGACCCAGTACTTC	TRBJ2-5	TRBV3-1/TRBV3-2	-	TRBD2
CASSFILPGELFF	TGTGCCAGCAGTTTCATTCTACCGGGGGAGCTGTTTTTT	TRBJ2-2	TRBV12-3/TRBV12-4	-	-
CASSILLGTGYGYTF	TGTGCCAGTAGTATATTACTAGGGACAGGCTATGGCTACACCTTC	TRBJ1-2	TRBV19	-	TRBD1
CASSLRTGGRGSTDTQYF	TGTGCCAGCAGCCTCCGGACAGGGGGAAGGGGTAGCACAGATACGCAGTATTTT	TRBJ2-3	TRBV3-1/TRBV3-2	-	TRBD1
CASSLAGLAWETQYF	TGCGCCAGCAGCTTGGCCGGACTAGCCTGGGAGACCCAGTACTTC	TRBJ2-5	TRBV5-1	-	TRBD2
CASSSRTGDGYTF	TGTGCCAGCAGCTCGAGGACAGGGGATGGCTACACCTTC	TRBJ1-2	TRBV7-3	-	TRBD1
CASSPWRENSPLHF	TGTGCCAGCAGCCCCTGGAGGGAGAATTCACCCCTCCACTTT	TRBJ1-6	TRBV7-2	few	-
CASSWNSGSSTDTQYF	TGTGCCAGCAGCTGGAATAGCGGGAGTAGCACAGATACGCAGTATTTT	TRBJ2-3	TRBV5-4	few	TRBD2
CARSPGQNTGELFF	TGTGCCAGAAGCCCGGGACAGAACACCGGGGAGCTGTTTTTT	TRBJ2-2	TRBV5-3	-	-
CASSLVLLAGVLDEQFF	TGTGCCAGCAGCTTAGTTCTCCTAGCGGGAGTTTTGGATGAGCAGTTCTTC	TRBJ2-1	TRBV7-2	-	TRBD2